The rows below give T cell receptor beta chains drawn from one sample of a study of vaccination effects on CD4 cells after COVID-19. Antigens of these TCRs are unknown. Libraries were prepared by immunoSEQ multiplex PCR; TCRdb keeps only in-frame clonotypes and omits some of them. The data contain roughly 26,000 clones, approximately 80% of them singletons. This sample comprised CD4+ T cells from PBMCs cultured with HCoV-NL63 spike peptides, obtained before COVID-19 vaccination. The origin of the receptors is a human donor who had a prior SARS-CoV-2 infection. The CDR3 runs from the conserved cysteine through the conserved F or W. D genes are given only for firm matches. Clone size is shown for a subset of rows, as once, few, many or a class of expanded clone.

>TRBJ2-1|.|TRBV27|TRBD1|16
CASSFYGTGLLNEQFF
TGTGCCAGCAGTTTTTACGGGACAGGGTTGTTAAATGAGCAGTTCTTC
>TRBJ2-5|.|TRBV18|.|14
CASSPGRGQETQYF
TGTGCCAGCTCACCCGGTCGGGGCCAAGAGACCCAGTACTTC
>TRBJ1-2|.|TRBV6-1|.|13
CASRSSGLYGYTF
TGTGCCAGCCGTTCATCAGGGCTTTATGGCTACACCTTC
>TRBJ2-2|.|TRBV7-3|.|15
CASSLNPGAGGELFF
TGTGCCAGCAGCTTAAACCCGGGAGCGGGCGGGGAGCTGTTTTTT
>TRBJ1-4|.|TRBV6-1|.|16
CASSVAAIPTNEKLFF
TGTGCCAGCAGTGTGGCAGCAATTCCAACTAATGAAAAACTGTTTTTT
>TRBJ2-7|.|TRBV30|.|20
CAWMPREGQKVGLSLYEQYF
TGTGCCTGGATGCCCCGAGAGGGACAGAAAGTGGGACTATCCCTCTACGAGCAGTACTTC
>TRBJ2-3|.|TRBV9|.|15
CASSVQRSSTDTQYF
TGTGCCAGCAGCGTACAGCGGAGTAGCACAGATACGCAGTATTTT
>TRBJ1-1|.|TRBV12-3/TRBV12-4|.|13
CASSLNGGTEAFF
TGTGCCAGCAGTTTAAACGGGGGGACTGAAGCTTTCTTT
>TRBJ1-4|.|TRBV7-9|.|14
CASSLSGLDEKLFF
TGTGCCAGCAGCTTATCGGGCCTGGATGAAAAACTGTTTTTT
>TRBJ1-1|.|TRBV6-6|TRBD1|13
CASSPDRGTEAFF
TGTGCCAGCAGCCCTGACAGGGGCACTGAAGCTTTCTTT
>TRBJ2-5|.|TRBV9|TRBD2|16
CASSVAGGRTQETQYF
TGTGCCAGCAGCGTAGCGGGGGGGAGAACCCAAGAGACCCAGTACTTC
>TRBJ1-6|.|TRBV5-5|TRBD1|15
CASSSMGQGISPLHF
TGTGCCAGCAGCTCCATGGGACAGGGTATTTCACCCCTCCACTTT
>TRBJ2-3|.|TRBV18|TRBD1|16
CASSPKDRVETDTQYF
TGTGCCAGCTCACCAAAAGACAGGGTCGAGACAGATACGCAGTATTTT
>TRBJ2-2|few|TRBV5-1|TRBD1|15
CASSQGQGAAGELFF
TGCGCCAGCAGCCAGGGACAGGGGGCAGCCGGGGAGCTGTTTTTT
>TRBJ1-2|.|TRBV4-3|TRBD1|15
CASSRRDSSNYGYTF
TGCGCCAGCAGCCGCCGGGACAGTTCGAACTATGGCTACACCTTC
>TRBJ2-7|.|TRBV19|.|13
CASSGTITYEQYF
TGTGCCAGTAGCGGGACGATAACCTACGAGCAGTACTTC
>TRBJ2-5|.|TRBV4-2|.|14
CASSHINPPQTQYF
TGTGCCAGCAGCCACATCAACCCGCCGCAGACCCAGTACTTC
>TRBJ1-1|once|TRBV18|.|14
CASSPNGLNTEAFF
TGTGCCAGCTCACCTAACGGCTTGAACACTGAAGCTTTCTTT
>TRBJ2-3|.|TRBV19|.|15
CASSIDAESTDTQYF
TGTGCCAGTAGTATAGATGCAGAAAGCACAGATACGCAGTATTTT
>TRBJ2-7|once|TRBV6-9|.|15
CASRPRGGWGYEQYF
TGTGCCAGCAGGCCGAGAGGGGGTTGGGGGTACGAGCAGTACTTC
>TRBJ2-3|.|TRBV13|TRBD2|15
CASSVSGGATDTQYF
TGTGCCAGCAGCGTTAGCGGGGGGGCCACAGATACGCAGTATTTT
>TRBJ2-5|.|TRBV6-5|.|13
CASSYSGQETQYF
TGTGCCAGCAGTTATAGCGGTCAAGAGACCCAGTACTTC
>TRBJ1-6|.|TRBV6-5|TRBD1|14
CARLPGQRHSPLHF
TGTGCCAGGCTACCGGGACAGCGACATTCACCCCTCCACTTT
>TRBJ2-3|.|TRBV2|TRBD2|14
CASGVAGGLYTQYF
TGTGCCAGCGGGGTGGCGGGGGGCCTTTATACGCAGTATTTT
>TRBJ2-7|.|TRBV27|.|14
CASSLVAGWNEQYF
TGTGCCAGCAGTTTAGTCGCAGGGTGGAACGAGCAGTACTTC
>TRBJ2-1|.|TRBV9|.|15
CASSVAPFHNNEQFF
TGTGCCAGCAGCGTAGCGCCTTTTCACAACAATGAGCAGTTCTTC
>TRBJ2-3|.|TRBV6-4|TRBD2|18
CASSDGLLAGQSTDTQYF
TGTGCCAGCAGTGATGGCCTCCTAGCGGGGCAGAGCACAGATACGCAGTATTTT
>TRBJ2-1|.|TRBV13|TRBD2|15
CASSFSGTSPNEQFF
TGTGCCAGCAGCTTCTCTGGGACTAGTCCCAATGAGCAGTTCTTC
>TRBJ2-4|.|TRBV5-4|.|16
CASSFFGGSAKNIQYF
TGTGCCAGCAGCTTTTTTGGAGGCTCAGCCAAAAACATTCAGTACTTC
>TRBJ2-3|few|TRBV7-3|TRBD2|14
CASSQLAGKDTQYF
TGTGCCAGCAGTCAACTAGCGGGGAAAGATACGCAGTATTTT
>TRBJ2-1|.|TRBV9|.|13
CASSVEERNEQFF
TGTGCCAGCAGCGTAGAGGAGAGAAATGAGCAGTTCTTC
>TRBJ1-1|few|TRBV2|.|11
CASRPDTEAFF
TGTGCCAGCAGACCAGACACTGAAGCTTTCTTT
>TRBJ1-1|few|TRBV9|TRBD1|14
CASSTHRDRVEAFF
TGTGCCAGCAGCACACACCGGGACAGGGTTGAAGCTTTCTTT
>TRBJ2-2|.|TRBV5-1|TRBD2|17
CASSLGPSGANTGELFF
TGCGCCAGCAGCTTGGGCCCTAGCGGAGCGAACACCGGGGAGCTGTTTTTT
>TRBJ1-3|.|TRBV19|.|15
CASSIQGIQGNTIYF
TGTGCCAGTAGTATACAGGGGATACAGGGAAACACCATATATTTT
>TRBJ2-7|.|TRBV5-4|.|12
CASSSNSYEQYF
TGTGCCAGCAGCTCTAACTCCTACGAGCAGTACTTC
>TRBJ2-2|few|TRBV9|TRBD2|22
CASSVGLAGGMFQITNTGELFF
TGTGCCAGCAGCGTAGGGCTAGCGGGAGGGATGTTCCAGATCACGAACACCGGGGAGCTGTTTTTT
>TRBJ2-1|.|TRBV19|.|14
CASSIGGRTIEQFF
TGTGCCAGTAGTATAGGGGGCCGGACAATTGAGCAGTTCTTC
>TRBJ2-7|.|TRBV18|.|13
CASSPQSSYEQYF
TGTGCCAGCTCACCACAGAGCTCCTACGAGCAGTACTTC
>TRBJ2-1|.|TRBV5-3|TRBD2|20
CARSKTGTSGSLSSYNEQFF
TGTGCCAGAAGCAAAACCGGGACTAGCGGGAGTCTAAGCTCCTACAATGAGCAGTTCTTC
>TRBJ2-1|.|TRBV19|.|12
CASSPNSGTQFF
TGTGCCAGTAGTCCAAATAGCGGTACTCAGTTCTTC
>TRBJ1-2|.|TRBV6-5|TRBD1|14
CASRTGTGVYGYTF
TGTGCCAGCAGGACCGGGACAGGGGTCTATGGCTACACCTTC
>TRBJ1-2|.|TRBV5-6|TRBD1|15
CASSPTDGRGGGYTF
TGTGCCAGCAGCCCTACCGACGGCAGGGGGGGTGGCTACACCTTC
>TRBJ2-2|.|TRBV25-1|TRBD1|17
CASSEYSTGANTGELFF
TGTGCCAGCAGTGAATATAGTACAGGGGCAAACACCGGGGAGCTGTTTTTT
>TRBJ2-5|.|TRBV9|TRBD1|14
CASSGGDSPGTQYF
TGTGCCAGCAGCGGAGGGGACAGTCCGGGGACCCAGTACTTC
>TRBJ1-2|.|TRBV19|.|13
CASSRTDYYGYTF
TGTGCCAGTAGCAGGACGGATTACTATGGCTACACCTTC
>TRBJ1-2|.|TRBV15|.|16
CATSRDWPGLGYGYTF
TGTGCCACCAGCAGAGATTGGCCCGGTTTGGGCTATGGCTACACCTTC
>TRBJ2-5|.|TRBV19|TRBD2|17
CASTPSGRESPRGTQYF
TGTGCCAGTACTCCCTCCGGGCGGGAGAGCCCGAGGGGGACCCAGTACTTC
>TRBJ2-3|.|TRBV7-3|.|15
CASSASRGDTDTQYF
TGTGCCAGCAGCGCCTCAAGGGGAGACACAGATACGCAGTATTTT
>TRBJ2-5|.|TRBV10-3|TRBD1|17
CAISESTGQGNQETQYF
TGTGCCATCAGTGAGTCGACAGGACAGGGAAACCAAGAGACCCAGTACTTC
>TRBJ1-2|.|TRBV7-2|.|15
CASSLRHLANYGYTF
TGTGCCAGCAGCTTAAGACACTTAGCTAACTATGGCTACACCTTC
>TRBJ2-3|.|TRBV18|.|13
CASSPNPSDTQYF
TGTGCCAGCTCTCCTAACCCTTCAGATACGCAGTATTTT
>TRBJ1-3|.|TRBV5-6|.|15
CASSSPQRPGNTIYF
TGTGCCAGCAGCTCTCCCCAGCGGCCTGGAAACACCATATATTTT
>TRBJ1-5|.|TRBV4-1|.|14
CASSQDRGDQPQHF
TGCGCCAGCAGCCAAGATAGGGGGGATCAGCCCCAGCATTTT
>TRBJ2-3|.|TRBV18|TRBD2|16
CASSPLTSGSSDTQYF
TGTGCCAGCTCACCTTTGACTAGCGGGTCGTCAGATACGCAGTATTTT
>TRBJ2-1|.|TRBV19|.|14
CASSIEDSYNEQFF
TGTGCCAGTAGTATAGAGGACTCCTACAATGAGCAGTTCTTC
>TRBJ2-3|.|TRBV4-2|TRBD2|16
CASSQELAGGQDTQYF
TGTGCCAGCAGCCAGGAGCTAGCGGGGGGGCAAGATACGCAGTATTTT